This passage covers 9 T cell receptor beta chains from one sample sequenced in a study of T cell responses to AZD1222 COVID-19 vaccine. TCRdb's copy holds only in-frame clones and misses some; the assay was immunoSEQ multiplex PCR. The table includes approximately 120,000 clones, more than 70% detected once. Sample: peripheral blood, taken on day 0 of AZD1222 vaccination. The origin of the receptors is an adult in good health.

The chain links TRBV9 to TRBJ1-1, with D unresolved. V was cut by 2 bases and J by 2 bases, with 13 bases left in between. Germline-derived CDR1 and CDR2 are SGDLS and YYNGEE. CDR3 length: 15 amino acids. The CDR3: CASSVGGSRNTEAFF. CDR3 nucleotides: TGTGCCAGCAGCGTCGGCGGAAGCCGAAACACTGAAGCTTTCTTT.

This clone has just one count. The gene calls are TRBV2 and TRBJ1-4, with 8 bases identical to TRBD1. This CDR3 is 17 amino acids long. With V trimmed by 2 bases and J by 6 bases, 11 bases remained unmatched. CDR1 and CDR2 from the germline V gene are SNHLY and FYNNEI. The CDR3 sequence is CASSEIPGGGRYEKLFF. CDR3 sequence (DNA): TGTGCCAGCAGTGAAATCCCAGGGGGCGGACGGTATGAAAAACTGTTTTTT. Using reference TRBV2 and TRBJ1-4 for the parts outside the CDR3, the full variable domain is EPEVTQTPSHQVTQMGQEVILRCVPISNHLYFYWYRQILGQKVEFLVSFYNNEISEKSEIFDDQFSVERPDGSNFTLKIRSTKLEDSAMYFCASSEIPGGGRYEKLFFGSGTQLSVL.

This chain joins TRBV28 and TRBJ1-4, with D tentatively TRBD1 (5 bases). Deletions cut 1 base from V and 6 bases from J, with 15 bases between. In germline, CDR1 is MDHEN, CDR2 SYDVKM. This CDR3 contains 16 residues. The CDR3 bases are TGTGCCAGCAGTTTATCAGGGATCATGGGGGATGAAAAACTGTTTTTT. This translates into CASSLSGIMGDEKLFF.

The V gene is TRBV7-8, the J gene TRBJ2-7, with D possibly TRBD2 on 5 matching bases. The CDR3 extends over 13 amino acids. Germline V gene lookup returns CDR1 SGHVS and CDR2 FQNEAQ. The V end lost 4 bases, the J end lost 1 base, and 8 bases lay between the germline ends. DNA for the CDR3: TGTGCCAGCAGCTGGGGAGTGTCCTACGAGCAGTACTTC. This codes for CASSWGVSYEQYF.

The chain uses TRBV9 and TRBJ2-3; D perhaps matches TRBD2 (5 bases). Germline V gene sequence: CDR1 SGDLS, CDR2 YYNGEE. The CDR3 contains 15 residues. V dropped 0 bases and J dropped 4 bases, with 12 bases sitting between them. The CDR3 loop reads CASSVGEGRADTQYF. The CDR3 nucleotides are TGTGCCAGCAGCGTAGGCGAAGGGAGAGCAGATACGCAGTATTTT.

The V call is TRBV18, the J call TRBJ1-2; 7 nucleotides align to TRBD1. The V gene end was trimmed by 3 bases and the J gene end by 0 bases; junction bases not matched to a gene: 13. Germline V gene sequence: CDR1 KGHSH, CDR2 LQKENI. The CDR3 has 18 residues. CDR3 region: CASSPALATGEANYGYTF. For the CDR3, the DNA is TGTGCCAGCTCACCCGCCCTGGCTACAGGGGAGGCTAACTATGGCTACACCTTC.

This chain connects TRBV28 to TRBJ2-2; tentatively, D is TRBD2 (5 bases). CDR1 MDHEN and CDR2 SYDVKM come from the germline V gene. The CDR3 length is 13 residues. The V gene lost 6 bases and the J gene lost 7 bases, with 12 bases spanning the gap. The CDR3 DNA sequence: TGTGCCAGCAGCCTCTCCGGGAACGGGGAGCTGTTTTTT. This codes for CASSLSGNGELFF.

About this clone: One base away lies a much larger clone, so this may be a sequencing read error. The rearrangement joins TRBV6-4 to TRBJ2-3; D uncertain. Trimming removed 3 bases from V and 4 bases from J, with 14 bases in between. This CDR3 has 15 residues. Germline V gene data show CDR1 as MRHNA and CDR2 as SNTAGT. The CDR3 here is CASSEGSNYADTQYF. CDR3 nucleotides: TGTGCCAGCAGTGAAGGATCAAATTACGCAGATACGCAGTATTTT.

The chain joins TRBV6-4 to TRBJ2-2, with 8 nucleotides matching TRBD1. CDR1 and CDR2 (germline): MRHNA, SNTAGT. The CDR3 extends over 15 amino acids. V lost 6 bases, J lost 3 bases, and 6 bases stayed unmatched. The chain's CDR3 is CASRTGVSDTGELFF. The DNA for the CDR3 is TGTGCCAGCAGGACAGGGGTTTCCGACACCGGGGAGCTGTTTTTT.